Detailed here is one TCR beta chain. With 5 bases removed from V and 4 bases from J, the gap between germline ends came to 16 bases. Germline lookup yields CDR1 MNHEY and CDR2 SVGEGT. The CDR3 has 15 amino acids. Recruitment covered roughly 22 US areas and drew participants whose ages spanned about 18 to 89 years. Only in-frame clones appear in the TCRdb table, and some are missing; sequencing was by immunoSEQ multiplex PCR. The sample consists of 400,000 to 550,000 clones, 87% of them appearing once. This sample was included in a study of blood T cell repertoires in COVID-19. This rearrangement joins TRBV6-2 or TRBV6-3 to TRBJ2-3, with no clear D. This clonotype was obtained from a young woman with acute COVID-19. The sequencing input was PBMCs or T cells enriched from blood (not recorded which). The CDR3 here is CASSLDGFFSDTQYF. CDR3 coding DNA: TGTGCCAGCAGTCTAGACGGATTCTTTTCAGATACGCAGTATTTT.